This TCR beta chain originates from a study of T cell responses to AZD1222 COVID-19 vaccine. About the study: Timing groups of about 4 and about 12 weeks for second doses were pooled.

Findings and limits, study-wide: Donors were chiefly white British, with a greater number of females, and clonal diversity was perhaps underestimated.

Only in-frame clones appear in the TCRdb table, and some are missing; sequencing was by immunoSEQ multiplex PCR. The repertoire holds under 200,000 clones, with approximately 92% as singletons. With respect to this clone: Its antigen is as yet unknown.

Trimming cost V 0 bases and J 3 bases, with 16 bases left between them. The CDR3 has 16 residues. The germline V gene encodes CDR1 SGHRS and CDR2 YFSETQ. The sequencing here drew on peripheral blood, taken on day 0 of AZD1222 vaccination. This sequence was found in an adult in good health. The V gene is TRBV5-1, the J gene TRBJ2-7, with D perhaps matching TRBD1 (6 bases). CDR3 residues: CASSLGGTTGIYEQYF. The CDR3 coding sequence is TGCGCCAGCAGCTTGGGGGGGACAACCGGAATCTACGAGCAGTACTTC. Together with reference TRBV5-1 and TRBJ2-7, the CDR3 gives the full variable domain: KAGVTQTPRYLIKTRGQQVTLSCSPISGHRSVSWYQQTPGQGLQFLFEYFSETQRNKGNFPGRFSGRQFSNSRSEMNVSTLELGDSALYLCASSLGGTTGIYEQYFGPGTRLTVT.